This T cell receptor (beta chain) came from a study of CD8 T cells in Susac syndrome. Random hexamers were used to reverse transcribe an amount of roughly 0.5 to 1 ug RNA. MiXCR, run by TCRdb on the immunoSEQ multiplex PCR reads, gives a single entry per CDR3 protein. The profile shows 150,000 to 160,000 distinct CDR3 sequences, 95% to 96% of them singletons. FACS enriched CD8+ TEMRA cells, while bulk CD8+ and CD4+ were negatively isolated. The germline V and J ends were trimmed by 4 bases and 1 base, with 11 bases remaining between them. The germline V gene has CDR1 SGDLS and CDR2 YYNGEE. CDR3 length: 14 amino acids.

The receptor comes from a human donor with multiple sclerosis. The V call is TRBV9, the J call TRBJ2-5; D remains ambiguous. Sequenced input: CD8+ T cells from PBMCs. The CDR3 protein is CASSPPRSQETQYF. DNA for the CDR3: TGTGCCAGCAGCCCTCCTAGAAGCCAAGAGACCCAGTACTTC. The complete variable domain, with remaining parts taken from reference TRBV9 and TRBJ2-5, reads DSGVTQTPKHLITATGQRVTLRCSPRSGDLSVYWYQQSLDQGLQFLIQYYNGEERAKGNILERFSAQQFPDLHSELNLSSLELGDSALYFCASSPPRSQETQYFGPGTRLLVL.